This TCR beta chain is drawn from a study of blood T cells in healthy people across ages. Findings and caveats of the study: Long-lived donors carried more naive CD4+ cells and greater diversity than aged donors.

Individuals who donated were healthy Caucasians from Russia aged about 6 to 100. As to this clonotype: Antigen unknown.

A second PCR of 7 to 11 cycles used a sample-barcoded 5' primer and a J-beta primer mix. Each sample yielded at least 2.5 million CDR3-containing paired-end reads. TCRdb passed the 5' RACE reads through MiXCR, listing each CDR3 protein once. The sample lists some 1.8 million distinct CDR3 sequences, approximately 40% seen once, with 23% in the top ten. The J segment lost 1 base and the V segment lost 2 bases, leaving 6 bases of the junction unmatched. The CDR3 runs 15 residues. The V gene's germline CDR1 is SGDLS and CDR2 YYNGEE. The chain is built from TRBV9 and TRBJ2-7; 7 nucleotides agree with TRBD2. Sequenced input: blood. This receptor was taken from a human donor in good health. CDR3 sequence: CASSVGGITSYEQYF. Here the CDR3 DNA reads TGTGCCAGCAGCGTGGGAGGGATCACATCCTACGAGCAGTACTTC.